Below, 30 T cell receptor beta chains from the same sample are listed, as sequenced in a study of blood T cell repertoires in COVID-19. TCRdb's copy holds only in-frame clones and misses some; the assay was immunoSEQ multiplex PCR. The sample gives around 130,000 clones, about 84% of which show up once; 10% to 15% is in the top ten. Sequenced input: peripheral blood. These receptors all stem from a woman in her fifties or sixties with acute or convalescent COVID-19.

The rearrangement joins TRBV19 to TRBJ1-6, with D possibly being TRBD1 (5 bases). Germline CDR1 LNHDA, CDR2 SQIVND (reference sequence). This CDR3 has 14 amino acids. V lost 4 bases and J 9 bases, leaving 13 bases between the germline ends. This CDR3 reads CASSSRRDSSPLHF. The CDR3 bases are TGTGCCAGTAGTAGCCGCAGGGATTCTTCACCCCTCCACTTT.

This clone appeared once. The chain links TRBV29-1 to TRBJ2-7, with D perhaps TRBD1 (6 bases). Trimming removed 5 bases at V and 7 bases at J, with 15 bases between. Germline assignment: CDR1 SQVTM and CDR2 ANQGSEA. The CDR3 is 12 residues long. The CDR3: CSVNQGSGEQYF. CDR3 coding DNA: TGCAGCGTTAACCAGGGGTCGGGGGAGCAGTACTTC.

This rearrangement joins TRBV28 to TRBJ1-5; D is perhaps TRBD1 (6 bases). This CDR3 comprises 14 residues. The V and J ends lost 1 base and 4 bases respectively, with 8 bases between them. Per germline, CDR1 MDHEN and CDR2 SYDVKM. The CDR3 DNA reads as TGTGCCAGCAGTTTATTCAGGGGAAATCAGCCCCAGCATTTT. Protein: CASSLFRGNQPQHF. Drawing the rest from reference TRBV28 and TRBJ1-5, the complete variable domain is DVKVTQSSRYLVKRTGEKVFLECVQDMDHENMFWYRQDPGLGLRLIYFSYDVKMKEKGDIPEGYSVSREKKERFSLILESASTNQTSMYLCASSLFRGNQPQHFGDGTRLSIL.

The chain employs TRBV27 and TRBJ2-7, with D hard to call. The germline V and J ends were trimmed by 4 bases and 4 bases, with 8 bases remaining between them. Germline loops: CDR1 MNHEY, CDR2 SMNVEV (reference sequence). There are 12 residues in the CDR3. CDR3 region: CASSSSPYEQYF. The DNA of the CDR3 is TGTGCCAGCAGTTCCTCCCCGTACGAGCAGTACTTC.

The chain couples TRBV5-5 to TRBJ1-2; D gene uncertain. Per germline, CDR1 SGHKS and CDR2 YYEKEE (reference sequence). The CDR3 is made up of 14 amino acids. Between the trimmed V and J ends, which lost 5 bases and 3 bases, there was a span of 14 bases. For the CDR3, the DNA is TGTGCCAGCAGTCCCGATTTGAGGGACTATGGCTACACCTTC. It specifies CASSPDLRDYGYTF.

The V and J genes are TRBV30 and TRBJ1-2; TRBD1 aligns across 7 bases. Germline V gives CDR1 GTSNPN, CDR2 SVGIG (reference sequence). The CDR3 consists of 15 residues. The CDR3, as DNA: TGTGCTTCCTATATCGGGACAGTTTTTAACTATGGCTACACCTTC. It is translated as CASYIGTVFNYGYTF.

V and J are TRBV6-5 and TRBJ1-2, with D maybe TRBD1 (5 bases). CDR1 MNHEY and CDR2 SVGAGI come from the germline V gene. The CDR3 loop spans 14 amino acids. V was trimmed by 6 bases and J by 4 bases, leaving 15 bases between them. Here the CDR3 reads CASRGTGVSYGYTF. As DNA, the CDR3 is TGTGCCAGCAGGGGAACAGGCGTGAGCTATGGCTACACCTTC.

In the case of this clone: The sample holds other DNA sequences that translate to the same CDR3. The chain couples TRBV6-5 to TRBJ1-1; TRBD1 agrees at 7 bases. The CDR3 extends over 13 amino acids. Germline V gives CDR1 MNHEY, CDR2 SVGAGI. V trimming: 6 bases; J trimming: 1 base; junction bases outside the gene matches: 2. As DNA, the CDR3 is TGTGCCAGCAGACGACAGGGGAACACTGAAGCTTTCTTT. Protein product: CASRRQGNTEAFF.

The chain employs TRBV2 and TRBJ1-6; D gene unclear. CDR3 size: 15 residues. In germline, CDR1 is SNHLY, CDR2 FYNNEI. V was trimmed by 10 bases and J by 9 bases, leaving 22 bases between them. The CDR3 DNA follows: TGTGCCACCGCAGCCCAGGCAGGATCTTCTTCACCCCTCCACTTT. Translation gives CATAAQAGSSSPLHF. Variable domain in full (rest from reference TRBV2 and TRBJ1-6): EPEVTQTPSHQVTQMGQEVILRCVPISNHLYFYWYRQILGQKVEFLVSFYNNEISEKSEIFDDQFSVERPDGSNFTLKIRSTKLEDSAMYFCATAAQAGSSSPLHFGNGTRLTVT.

The V and J genes are TRBV6-5 and TRBJ1-5; TRBD1 matches 7 bases. This CDR3 is 13 amino acids long. The V gene's germline CDR1 is MNHEY and CDR2 SVGAGI. Losses at the gene ends were 7 bases for V and 5 bases for J; bases not matched to a gene: 5. CDR3 DNA: TGTGCCAGCAAACGACAGGGCCATCAGCCCCAGCATTTT. This gives the protein CASKRQGHQPQHF.

V usage is TRBV5-1 and J usage is TRBJ1-5; 7 bases are a match to TRBD1. Germline CDR1 reads SGHRS; CDR2 reads YFSETQ. V lost 4 bases, J lost 5 bases, and 0 bases stayed unmatched. CDR3 length equals 12 residues. CDR3 sequence reads: CASSDRDQPQHF. CDR3 sequence (DNA): TGCGCCAGCAGCGACAGGGATCAGCCCCAGCATTTT.

The chain recombines TRBV19 with TRBJ1-1, with 9 positions matching TRBD1. The germline CDR1 and CDR2 sequences are LNHDA and SQIVND (reference sequence). V was pared by 6 bases and J by 5 bases, with 7 bases of the junction left unmatched. The CDR3 contains 14 residues. The CDR3 sequence is CASRLQGASTEAFF. CDR3 nucleotides: TGTGCCAGTAGGCTACAGGGGGCCTCTACTGAAGCTTTCTTT. Supplemented by reference TRBV19 and TRBJ1-1, the full variable domain reads DGGITQSPKYLFRKEGQNVTLSCEQNLNHDAMYWYRQDPGQGLRLIYYSQIVNDFQKGDIAEGYSVSREKKESFPLTVTSAQKNPTAFYLCASRLQGASTEAFFGQGTRLTVV.

This clone showed up just once. This chain links TRBV12-5 with TRBJ1-2; D uncertain. Trimming removed 3 bases from V and 4 bases from J, with 9 bases in between. The CDR3 has 13 amino acids. Germline V CDR1 and CDR2: LGHNT, FRNRAP. The CDR3 DNA sequence: TGTGCTAGTGGTTTTGGAGGGTTCTATGGCTACACCTTC. Protein: CASGFGGFYGYTF.

This chain uses TRBV5-1 with TRBJ2-7; D is undetermined. Germline V gene lookup returns CDR1 SGHRS and CDR2 YFSETQ. This CDR3 is 14 amino acids long. V lost 1 base and J lost 2, with 10 bases in between. The CDR3 DNA reads TGCGCCAGCAGCTTGAACAGCCTCACCTACGAGCAGTACTTC. It translates to CASSLNSLTYEQYF. Complete variable domain (other parts from reference TRBV5-1 and TRBJ2-7): KAGVTQTPRYLIKTRGQQVTLSCSPISGHRSVSWYQQTPGQGLQFLFEYFSETQRNKGNFPGRFSGRQFSNSRSEMNVSTLELGDSALYLCASSLNSLTYEQYFGPGTRLTVT.

The genes are TRBV29-1 and TRBJ1-2; D remains ambiguous. Per germline, CDR1 SQVTM and CDR2 ANQGSEA. This CDR3 has 12 amino acids. The V end was cut by 7 bases, the J end by 2 bases, with 11 bases between. The CDR3 loop reads CSAEAGNYGYTF. CDR3 nucleotides: TGCAGCGCCGAGGCGGGAAACTATGGCTACACCTTC.

The rearrangement links TRBV5-1 to TRBJ2-1, with TRBD1 matching over 9 bases. Trimming removed 3 bases from V and 2 bases from J; junction bases left unmatched: 6. The CDR3 is 16 residues long. Germline V gene data show CDR1 as SGHRS and CDR2 as YFSETQ. This CDR3 reads CASSSTGGLTYNEQFF. DNA for the CDR3: TGCGCCAGCAGCTCAACAGGGGGCCTTACCTACAATGAGCAGTTCTTC.

On this clone itself: This CDR3 is also generated by other DNA sequences in the sample. The chain is built from TRBV30 and TRBJ1-6; 7 bases fit TRBD1. Germline assignment: CDR1 GTSNPN and CDR2 SVGIG (reference sequence). The J segment lost 5 bases and the V segment lost 3 bases, leaving 7 bases of the junction unmatched. The CDR3 sequence is 15 residues long. Written as DNA, the CDR3 is TGTGCCTGGAGAGAAACCGGGACAGATAATTCACCCCTCCACTTT. Translating it yields CAWRETGTDNSPLHF.

The chain employs TRBV5-4 and TRBJ1-2; 8 nucleotides agree with TRBD1. In germline, CDR1 is SGHNT, CDR2 YYREEE (reference sequence). There are 14 residues in the CDR3. V lost 4 bases, J lost 3 bases, and 5 bases stayed unmatched. The CDR3 sequence is CASSREGQDYGYTF. The DNA of the CDR3 is TGTGCCAGCAGCCGTGAGGGACAGGACTATGGCTACACCTTC. Using reference TRBV5-4 and TRBJ1-2 for the parts outside the CDR3, the full variable domain is ETGVTQSPTHLIKTRGQQVTLRCSSQSGHNTVSWYQQALGQGPQFIFQYYREEENGRGNFPPRFSGLQFPNYSSELNVNALELDDSALYLCASSREGQDYGYTFGSGTRLTVV.

The chain couples TRBV5-1 to TRBJ1-6; TRBD1 agrees at 11 bases. The trim removed 1 base at V and 10 bases at J, leaving 4 bases unmatched. CDR1 and CDR2 from the germline V gene are SGHRS and YFSETQ. There are 15 residues in the CDR3. CDR3 region: CASSLSGQGESPLHF. CDR3 nucleotides: TGCGCCAGCAGCTTGTCGGGACAGGGGGAATCACCCCTCCACTTT.

The rearrangement links TRBV5-4 to TRBJ2-5, with 8 bases identical to TRBD1. Germline V CDR1 and CDR2: SGHNT, YYREEE (reference sequence). This CDR3 spans 13 amino acids. Trimming at V came to 9 bases and at J to 5 bases, leaving 9 bases not matched to a gene. The CDR3 sequence is CATRTGGSETQYF. In DNA form, the CDR3 reads TGTGCCACCAGAACAGGGGGGAGTGAGACCCAGTACTTC.

The chain uses TRBV7-2 and TRBJ2-3; D perhaps matches TRBD1 (6 bases). CDR1 is SGHTA, CDR2 FQGNSA, per germline. The CDR3 covers 16 residues. V shed 5 bases and J shed 0 bases, with 15 bases lying between them. The CDR3: CASSTRGDISTDTQYF. In DNA, the CDR3 is TGTGCCAGCAGCACGCGAGGGGACATAAGCACAGATACGCAGTATTTT.

The rearrangement joins TRBV3-1 (or the pseudogene TRBV3-2) to TRBJ2-3, with TRBD2 matching 12 bases. The J segment lost 8 bases and the V segment lost 2 bases, leaving 5 bases of the junction unmatched. Germline lookup yields CDR1 LGHDT and CDR2 YNNKEL (reference sequence). The CDR3 has 15 amino acids. CDR3 in DNA: TGTGCCAGCAGCCAATCTAGCGGGGGGGCCGGTACGCAGTATTTT. Encoded protein: CASSQSSGGAGTQYF.

This clone came up once. The rearrangement links TRBV6-5 to TRBJ2-7; 10 bases are shared with TRBD1. CDR1 and CDR2 from the germline V gene are MNHEY and SVGAGI. The trim removed 6 bases at V and 2 bases at J, leaving 7 bases unmatched. The CDR3 has 15 amino acids. CDR3 coding DNA: TGTGCCAGCAGATGGGACAGGGGCCCTACCTACGAGCAGTACGTC. As protein: CASRWDRGPTYEQYV.

V is TRBV3-1 (or the pseudogene TRBV3-2) and J is TRBJ2-3, with D uncertain. The CDR3 runs 13 residues. Germline V gene lookup returns CDR1 LGHDT and CDR2 YNNKEL (reference sequence). V was shortened by 5 bases and J by 2 bases, with 8 bases between the two germline ends. CDR3 region: CASSSLPTDTQYF. DNA for the CDR3: TGTGCCAGCAGCTCCCTCCCCACAGATACGCAGTATTTT.

The chain combines TRBV6-5 with TRBJ1-1, with D possibly matching TRBD1 (6 bases). The CDR3 is 13 residues long. Germline V gene lookup returns CDR1 MNHEY and CDR2 SVGAGI. Trimming cost V 7 bases and J 4 bases, with 13 bases left between them. The CDR3, as DNA: TGTGCCAGCAACGGACAGTTGGGCACTGAAGCTTTCTTT. Translation: CASNGQLGTEAFF.

The chain is built from TRBV28 and TRBJ2-3, with 7 bases matching TRBD2. The CDR3 has 17 residues. Germline assignment: CDR1 MDHEN and CDR2 SYDVKM. V shed 5 bases, J shed 6 bases, and the junction held 17 bases outside the gene matches. CDR3 DNA: TGTGCCAGCAGTCCGTTGGGCCTAGCGGTTTCCCCCGATACGCAGTATTTT. Translating gives CASSPLGLAVSPDTQYF.

The chain uses TRBV5-1 and TRBJ2-4; 10 nucleotides align to TRBD2. The germline CDR1 and CDR2 sequences are SGHRS and YFSETQ. CDR3 length: 19 residues. Unmatched junction bases numbered 13, after V lost 4 bases and J lost 0 bases. The CDR3 DNA reads as TGCGCCAGCAGCCCTGGGGGGACTAGCGCGACTCTAGCCAAAAACATTCAGTACTTC. This encodes CASSPGGTSATLAKNIQYF.

J is TRBJ1-2 and V is TRBV9; D is perhaps TRBD1 (5 bases). Trimming removed 3 bases from V and 3 bases from J, with 12 bases in between. The CDR3 contains 14 residues. CDR1 and CDR2 (germline): SGDLS, YYNGEE. This CDR3 is CASSAAGRDYGYTF. In DNA, the CDR3 is TGTGCCAGCAGCGCGGCAGGGAGGGACTATGGCTACACCTTC.

V gene TRBV11-3 combines with J gene TRBJ2-2; a possible D gene is TRBD2 (5 bases). V dropped 5 bases and J dropped 5 bases, with 18 bases sitting between them. Germline-derived CDR1 and CDR2 are SGHNT and YENEEA. This CDR3 has 16 amino acids. CDR3 sequence (DNA): TGTGCCAGCAGCGCCACTTTGGACTCGGGGACCGGGGAGCTGTTTTTT. It encodes CASSATLDSGTGELFF.

This clone was found a few times. This sequence joins TRBV7-9 and TRBJ1-1; D call uncertain. The V and J ends lost 4 bases and 1 base respectively, with 10 bases between them. CDR3 length: 14 residues. Germline V gene lookup returns CDR1 SEHNR and CDR2 FQNEAQ (reference sequence). CDR3 DNA sequence: TGTGCCAGCAGCTCCAACGCGGGGAACACTGAAGCTTTCTTT. It codes for CASSSNAGNTEAFF.